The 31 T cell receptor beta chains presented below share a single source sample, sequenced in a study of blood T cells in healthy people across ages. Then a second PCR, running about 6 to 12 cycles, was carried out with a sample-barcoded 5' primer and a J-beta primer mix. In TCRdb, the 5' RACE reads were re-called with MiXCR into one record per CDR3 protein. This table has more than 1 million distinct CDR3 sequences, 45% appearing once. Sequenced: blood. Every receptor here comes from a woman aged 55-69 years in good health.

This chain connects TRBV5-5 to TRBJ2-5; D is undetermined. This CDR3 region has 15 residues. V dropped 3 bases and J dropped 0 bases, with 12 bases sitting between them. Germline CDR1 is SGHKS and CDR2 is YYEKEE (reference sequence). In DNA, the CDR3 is TGTGCCAGCAGCTCAAACGACGGGTACCAAGAGACCCAGTACTTC. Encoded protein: CASSSNDGYQETQYF.

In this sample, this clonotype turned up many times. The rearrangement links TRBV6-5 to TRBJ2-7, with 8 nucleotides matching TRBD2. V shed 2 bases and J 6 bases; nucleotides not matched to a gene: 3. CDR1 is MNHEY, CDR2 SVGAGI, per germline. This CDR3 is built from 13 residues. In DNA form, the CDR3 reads TGTGCCAGCAGTTACGGGCTAGCGGGCGAGCAGTACTTC. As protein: CASSYGLAGEQYF.

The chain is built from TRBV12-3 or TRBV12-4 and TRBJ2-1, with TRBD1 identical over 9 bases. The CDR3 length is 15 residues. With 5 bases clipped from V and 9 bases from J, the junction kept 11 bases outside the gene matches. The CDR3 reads CASSPGQGSLGEQFF. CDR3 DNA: TGTGCCAGCAGTCCGGGACAGGGTAGTTTAGGTGAGCAGTTCTTC.

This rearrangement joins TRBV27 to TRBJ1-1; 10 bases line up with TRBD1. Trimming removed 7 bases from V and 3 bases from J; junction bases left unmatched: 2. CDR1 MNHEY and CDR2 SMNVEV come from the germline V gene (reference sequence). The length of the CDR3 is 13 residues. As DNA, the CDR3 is TGTGCCAGCACCGGACAGGGGGACACTGAAGCTTTCTTT. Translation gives CASTGQGDTEAFF.

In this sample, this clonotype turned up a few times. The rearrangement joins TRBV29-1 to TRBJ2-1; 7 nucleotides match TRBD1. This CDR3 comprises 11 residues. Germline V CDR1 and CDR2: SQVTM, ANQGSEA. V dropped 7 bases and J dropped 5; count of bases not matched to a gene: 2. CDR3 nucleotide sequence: TGCAGCGGAGACAGGGACAATGAGCAGTTCTTC. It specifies CSGDRDNEQFF.

In DNA, the CDR3 is TGTGCCAGCAGTCCGGACAGTTCCCTTGGCTACACCTTC. Encoded protein: CASSPDSSLGYTF. This chain connects TRBV12-3 or TRBV12-4 to TRBJ1-2; TRBD1 might be the D (6 bases). The CDR3 length is 13 residues. The V gene lost 5 bases and the J gene lost 7 bases, with 14 bases spanning the gap.

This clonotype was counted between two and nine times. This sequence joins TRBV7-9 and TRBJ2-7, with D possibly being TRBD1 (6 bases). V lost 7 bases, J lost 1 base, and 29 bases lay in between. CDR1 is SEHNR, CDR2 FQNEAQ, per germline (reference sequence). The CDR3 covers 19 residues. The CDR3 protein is CASTPPVAGEILFSYEQYF. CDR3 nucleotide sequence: TGTGCCAGCACCCCACCCGTGGCAGGGGAAATCCTATTTTCCTACGAGCAGTACTTC.

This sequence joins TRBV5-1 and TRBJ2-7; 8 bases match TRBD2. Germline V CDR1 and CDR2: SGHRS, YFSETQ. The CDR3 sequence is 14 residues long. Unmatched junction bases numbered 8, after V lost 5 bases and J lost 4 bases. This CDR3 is CASRIAGGGYEQYF. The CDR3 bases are TGCGCCAGCAGAATTGCGGGAGGAGGGTACGAGCAGTACTTC.

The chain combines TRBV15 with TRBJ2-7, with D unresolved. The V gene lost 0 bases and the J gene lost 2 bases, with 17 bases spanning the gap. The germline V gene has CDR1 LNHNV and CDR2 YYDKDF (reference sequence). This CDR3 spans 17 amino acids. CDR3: CATSRERTAELTYEQYF. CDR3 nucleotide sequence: TGTGCCACCAGCAGAGAACGGACCGCTGAACTTACCTACGAGCAGTACTTC.

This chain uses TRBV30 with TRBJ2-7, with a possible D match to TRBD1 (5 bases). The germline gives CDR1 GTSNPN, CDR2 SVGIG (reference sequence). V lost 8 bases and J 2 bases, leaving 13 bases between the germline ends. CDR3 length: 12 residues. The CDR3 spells CAGNRQPYEQYF. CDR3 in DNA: TGTGCCGGGAACCGACAGCCCTACGAGCAGTACTTC.

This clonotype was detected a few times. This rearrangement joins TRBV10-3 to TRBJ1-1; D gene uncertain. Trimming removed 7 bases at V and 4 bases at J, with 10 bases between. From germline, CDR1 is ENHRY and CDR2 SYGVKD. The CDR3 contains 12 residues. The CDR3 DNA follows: TGTGCCATCAAGACGGAAACCACTGAAGCTTTCTTT. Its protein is CAIKTETTEAFF.

In nucleotides, the CDR3 is TGTGCCAGCAGACCACAGGGGTTGTACGAGCAGTACTTC. It is translated as CASRPQGLYEQYF. The chain couples TRBV6-5 to TRBJ2-4; 7 bases line up with TRBD1. The DNA end is more similar to TRBJ2-7, so the J call may be wrong. The CDR3 contains 13 residues. Looked up from germline, CDR1 is MNHEY and CDR2 is SVGAGI.

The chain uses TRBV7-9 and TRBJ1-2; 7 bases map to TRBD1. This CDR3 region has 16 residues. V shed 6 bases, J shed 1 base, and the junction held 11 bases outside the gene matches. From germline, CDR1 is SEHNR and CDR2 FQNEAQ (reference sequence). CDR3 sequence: CASREARGGVNYGYTF. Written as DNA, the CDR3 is TGTGCCAGCAGGGAAGCCCGAGGGGGCGTTAACTATGGCTACACCTTC.

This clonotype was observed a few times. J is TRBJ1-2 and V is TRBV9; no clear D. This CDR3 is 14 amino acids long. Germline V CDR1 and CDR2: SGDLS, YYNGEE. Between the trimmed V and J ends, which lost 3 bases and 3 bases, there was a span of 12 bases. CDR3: CASSGRLGYYGYTF. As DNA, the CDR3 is TGTGCCAGCAGCGGCCGTCTTGGGTACTATGGCTACACCTTC.

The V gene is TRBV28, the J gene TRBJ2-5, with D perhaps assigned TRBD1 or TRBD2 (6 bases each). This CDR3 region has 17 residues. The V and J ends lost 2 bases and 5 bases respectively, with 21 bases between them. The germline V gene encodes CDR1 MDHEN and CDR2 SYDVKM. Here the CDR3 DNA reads TGTGCCAGCAGTTTAAGGTTTATGGGGGGCGCCTGGGAGACCCAGTACTTC. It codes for CASSLRFMGGAWETQYF.

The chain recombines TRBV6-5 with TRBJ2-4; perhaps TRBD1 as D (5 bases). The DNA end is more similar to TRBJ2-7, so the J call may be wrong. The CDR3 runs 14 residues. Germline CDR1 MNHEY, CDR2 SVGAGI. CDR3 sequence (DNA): TGTGCCAGCAGTTACAAGGACAAAAACTACGAGCAGTACTTC. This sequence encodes CASSYKDKNYEQYF.

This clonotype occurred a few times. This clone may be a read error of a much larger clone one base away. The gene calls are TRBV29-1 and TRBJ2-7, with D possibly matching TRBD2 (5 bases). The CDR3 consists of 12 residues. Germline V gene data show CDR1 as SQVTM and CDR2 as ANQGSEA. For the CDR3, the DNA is TGCAGCGCTGAACGTGGGAGCGACGAGCAGTACTTC. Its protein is CSAERGSDEQYF.

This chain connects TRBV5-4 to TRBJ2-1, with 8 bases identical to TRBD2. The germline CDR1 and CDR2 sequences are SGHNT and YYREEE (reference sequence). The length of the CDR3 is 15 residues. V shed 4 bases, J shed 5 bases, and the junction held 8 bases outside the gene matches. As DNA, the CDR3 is TGTGCCAGCAGCCCCCGGGGGGGAGTTAACAATGAGCAGTTCTTC. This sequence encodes CASSPRGGVNNEQFF.

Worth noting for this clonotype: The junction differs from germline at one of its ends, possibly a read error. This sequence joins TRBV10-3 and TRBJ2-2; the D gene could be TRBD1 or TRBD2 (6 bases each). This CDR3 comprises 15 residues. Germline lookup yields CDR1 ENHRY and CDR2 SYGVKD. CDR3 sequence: CAITKGGANIGELFF. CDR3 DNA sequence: TGTGCCATCACGAAGGGGGGCGCGAACATCGGGGAGCTGTTTTTT.

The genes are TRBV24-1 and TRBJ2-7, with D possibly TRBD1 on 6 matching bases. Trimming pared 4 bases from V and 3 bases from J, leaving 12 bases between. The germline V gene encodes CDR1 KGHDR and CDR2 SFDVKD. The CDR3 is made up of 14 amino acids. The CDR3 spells CATSDRDTLYEQYF. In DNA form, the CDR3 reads TGTGCCACCAGTGACCGGGACACCCTCTACGAGCAGTACTTC.

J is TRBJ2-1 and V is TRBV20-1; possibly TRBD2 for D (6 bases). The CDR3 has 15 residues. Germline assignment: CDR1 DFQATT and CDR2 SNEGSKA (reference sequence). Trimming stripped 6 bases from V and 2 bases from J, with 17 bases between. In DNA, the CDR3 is TGCAGTGCAACTTCTATTAGCGGCACCTACAATGAGCAGTTCTTC. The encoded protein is CSATSISGTYNEQFF.

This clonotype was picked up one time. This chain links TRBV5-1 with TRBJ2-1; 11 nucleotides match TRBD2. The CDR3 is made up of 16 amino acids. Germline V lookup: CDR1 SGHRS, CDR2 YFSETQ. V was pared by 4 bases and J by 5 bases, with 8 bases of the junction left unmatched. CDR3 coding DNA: TGCGCCAGCAGCCCGGCCCTAGCGGGAGGAGACAATGAGCAGTTCTTC. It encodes CASSPALAGGDNEQFF.

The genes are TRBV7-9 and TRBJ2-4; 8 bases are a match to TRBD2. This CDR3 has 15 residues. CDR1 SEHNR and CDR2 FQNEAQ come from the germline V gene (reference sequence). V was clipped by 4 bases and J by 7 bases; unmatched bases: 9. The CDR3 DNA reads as TGTGCCAGCAGCTCAACTCAGCGGGAGAGCAACATTCAGTACTTC. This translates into CASSSTQRESNIQYF.

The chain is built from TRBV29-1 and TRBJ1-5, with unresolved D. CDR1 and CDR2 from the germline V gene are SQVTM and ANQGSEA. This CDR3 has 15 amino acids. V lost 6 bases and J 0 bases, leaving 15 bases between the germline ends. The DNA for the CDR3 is TGCAGCGTGGCCCCGGCAGGCGCTAGCAATCAGCCCCAGCATTTT. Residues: CSVAPAGASNQPQHF. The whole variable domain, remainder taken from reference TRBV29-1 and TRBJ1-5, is SAVISQKPSRDICQRGTSLTIQCQVDSQVTMMFWYRQQPGQSLTLIATANQGSEATYESGFVIDKFPISRPNLTFSTLTVSNMSPEDSSIYLCSVAPAGASNQPQHFGDGTRLSIL.

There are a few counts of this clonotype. This CDR3 reads CSALDRGLFKLYQALSISPQHF. For the CDR3, the DNA is TGCAGCGCGCTAGACAGGGGGCTCTTCAAACTATACCAGGCTCTATCAATTTCGCCCCAGCATTTT. J is TRBJ1-5 and V is TRBV29-1; 10 positions agree with TRBD1. Per germline, CDR1 SQVTM and CDR2 ANQGSEA. The CDR3 is 22 amino acids. Trimming cost V 7 bases and J 9 bases; bases outside gene matches: 36.

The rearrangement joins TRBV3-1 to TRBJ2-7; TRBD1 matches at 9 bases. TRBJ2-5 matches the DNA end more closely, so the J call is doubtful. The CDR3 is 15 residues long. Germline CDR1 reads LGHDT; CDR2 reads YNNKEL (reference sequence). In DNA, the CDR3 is TGTGCCAGCAGCGAAGGGACAGGGTCAGGGGAGACCCAGTACTTC. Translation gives CASSEGTGSGETQYF.

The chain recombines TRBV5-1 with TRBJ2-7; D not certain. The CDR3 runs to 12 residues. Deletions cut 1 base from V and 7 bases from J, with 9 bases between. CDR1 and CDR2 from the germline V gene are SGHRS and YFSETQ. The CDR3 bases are TGCGCCAGCAGCTTGCACCGGGCTGAGCAGTACTTC. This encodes CASSLHRAEQYF.

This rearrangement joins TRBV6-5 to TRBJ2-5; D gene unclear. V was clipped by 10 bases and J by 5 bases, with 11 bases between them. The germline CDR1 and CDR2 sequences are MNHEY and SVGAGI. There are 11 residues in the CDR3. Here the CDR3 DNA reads TGTGCCATCAGCCGAGAGGAGACCCAGTACTTC. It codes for CAISREETQYF.

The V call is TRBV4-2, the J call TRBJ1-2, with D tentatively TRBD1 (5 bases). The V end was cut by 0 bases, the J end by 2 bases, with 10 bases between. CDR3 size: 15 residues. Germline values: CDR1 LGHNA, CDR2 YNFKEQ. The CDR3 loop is CASSQDVSGNYGYTF. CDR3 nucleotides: TGTGCCAGCAGCCAAGACGTGTCAGGGAACTATGGCTACACCTTC.

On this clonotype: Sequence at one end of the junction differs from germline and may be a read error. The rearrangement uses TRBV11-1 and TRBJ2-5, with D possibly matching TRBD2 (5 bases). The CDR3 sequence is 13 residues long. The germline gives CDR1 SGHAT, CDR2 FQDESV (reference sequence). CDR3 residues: CASSVAYWETQYF. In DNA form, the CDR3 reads TGTGCCAGCAGCGTAGCGTACTGGGAGACCCAGTACTTC.

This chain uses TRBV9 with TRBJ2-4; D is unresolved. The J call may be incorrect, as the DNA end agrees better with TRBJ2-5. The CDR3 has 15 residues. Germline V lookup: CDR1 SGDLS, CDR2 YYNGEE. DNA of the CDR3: TGTGCCAGCAGCTCCCGCGTAAGGGCGGAAGAGACCCAGTACTTC. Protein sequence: CASSSRVRAEETQYF.